The sequence of this T cell receptor beta chain was determined in a study of T cells after yellow fever vaccination. The study's findings and limits: Researchers noted that a small share of clonotypes showed up in both CD4 and CD8 compartments.

Production of TCR cDNA was by 5'RACE template switching, which also added a universal primer site and UMIs. TCRdb recomputed calls from the 5' RACE reads with MiXCR, one row per CDR3 protein. The sample contains a few hundred thousand distinct CDR3 sequences, approximately 4% of which appear only once. Concerning this clonotype itself: Its antigen is still unknown.

Unmatched junction bases numbered 6, after V lost 5 bases and J lost 2 bases. This CDR3 comprises 14 residues. The germline V gene has CDR1 SEHNR and CDR2 FQNEAQ (reference sequence). This chain links TRBV7-9 with TRBJ2-7; TRBD1 agrees at 7 bases. This TCR was recovered from a man between 18 and 35 years old who received the YFV17D yellow fever vaccine. The sequencing here drew on PBMCs, taken 5 days after the yellow fever booster vaccination. This CDR3 reads CASSPLQGAYEQYV. The CDR3 nucleotides read TGTGCCAGCAGCCCCCTCCAGGGGGCCTACGAGCAGTACGTC.